This T cell receptor beta chain appears in the sequencing data of a study of blood T cell repertoires in COVID-19. In the study overall: Some COVID-19 samples were acute and others convalescent; all came from the United States, Italy and Spain. The analysed material was cDNA or gDNA that came from T cells, B-cell-depleted T cells, or PBMCs.

In the source study's methods: How many nucleated cells were present was estimated from reference gene primer amplification. Sequenced by immunoSEQ multiplex PCR; TCRdb stores in-frame clones only, minus some. D and trimming were read from the DNA, whereas the V and J calls and clone size are those reported in that table. Of about 83,000 clones listed, about 86% are singletons. Losses at the gene ends were 5 bases for V and 4 bases for J; bases not matched to a gene: 0. Germline CDR1 SGHRS, CDR2 YFSETQ. This CDR3 region has 13 residues. This sequence originates from an elderly woman in a cohort sampled during active or convalescent COVID-19. The gene calls are TRBV5-1 and TRBJ2-2, with 9 bases fitting TRBD1. The sequencing input was peripheral blood. The DNA for the CDR3 is TGCGCCAGCAGACAGGGGGCCACCGGGGAGCTGTTTTTT. Its translation: CASRQGATGELFF.